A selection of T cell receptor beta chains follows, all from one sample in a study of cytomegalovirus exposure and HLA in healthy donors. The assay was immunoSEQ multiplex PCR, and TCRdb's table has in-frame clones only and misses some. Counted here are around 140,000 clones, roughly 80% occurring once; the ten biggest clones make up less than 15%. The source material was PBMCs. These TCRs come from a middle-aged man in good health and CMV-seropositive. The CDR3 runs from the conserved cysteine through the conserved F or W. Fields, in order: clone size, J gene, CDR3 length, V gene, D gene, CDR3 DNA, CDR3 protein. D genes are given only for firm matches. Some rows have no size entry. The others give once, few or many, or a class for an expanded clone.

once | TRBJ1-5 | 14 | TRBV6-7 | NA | TGTGCCAGCAGTTACGGAGGGAGCAATCAGCCCCAGCATTTT | CASSYGGSNQPQHF
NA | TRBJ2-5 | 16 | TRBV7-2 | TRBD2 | TGTGCCAGCAGCTTACGGACTAGCGGATTCCAAGAGACCCAGTACTTC | CASSLRTSGFQETQYF
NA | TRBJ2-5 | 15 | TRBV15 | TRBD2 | TGTGCCACCAGCCGGGCGGGCGCGGGGGGAGAGACCCAGTACTTC | CATSRAGAGGETQYF
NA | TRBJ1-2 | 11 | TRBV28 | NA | TGTGCCAGTTCCAGGGACTATGGCTACACCTTC | CASSRDYGYTF
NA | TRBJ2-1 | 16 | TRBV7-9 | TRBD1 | TGTTCCAGCAGTACCGGGACAGTTAGCTCCTACAATGAGCAGTTCTTC | CSSSTGTVSSYNEQFF
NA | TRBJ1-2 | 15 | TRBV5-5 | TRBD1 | TGTGCCAGCAGCGTACCAGGGGGCGCGAACTATGGCTACACCTTC | CASSVPGGANYGYTF
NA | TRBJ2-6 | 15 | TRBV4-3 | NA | TGCGCCAGCAGCCAAGAGACAGGAACCTTCAACGTCCTGACTTTC | CASSQETGTFNVLTF
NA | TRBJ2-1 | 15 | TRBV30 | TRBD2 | TGTGCCTGGAAGGGACTAGCGGTTCCCTACAATGAGCAGTTCTTC | CAWKGLAVPYNEQFF
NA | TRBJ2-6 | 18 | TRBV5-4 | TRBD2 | TGTGCCAGCAGCTCGGGACTAGCGGGAAGTGCTGGGGCCAACGTCCTGACTTTC | CASSSGLAGSAGANVLTF
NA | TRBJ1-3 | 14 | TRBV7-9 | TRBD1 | TGTGCCAGCAGTTCGACAGGGAAAGGAAACACCATATATTTT | CASSSTGKGNTIYF
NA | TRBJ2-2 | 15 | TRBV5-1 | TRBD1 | TGCGCCAGCAGCTTCGGGACAGGGGCCATTTATGTGCTGTTTTTT | CASSFGTGAIYVLFF
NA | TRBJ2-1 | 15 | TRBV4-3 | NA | TGCGCCAGCAGCCAAGTCCGGACTATTCGAAATGAGCAGTTCTTC | CASSQVRTIRNEQFF
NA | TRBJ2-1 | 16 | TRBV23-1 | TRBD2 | TGCGCCAGCAGTCAACCGTCGCGGGAGCCCTACAATGAGCAGTTCTTC | CASSQPSREPYNEQFF
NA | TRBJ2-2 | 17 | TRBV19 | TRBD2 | TGTGCCAGTAACCGGCGGGAGGGTTGGGCGGCGGCCGGGGAGCTGTTTTTT | CASNRREGWAAAGELFF
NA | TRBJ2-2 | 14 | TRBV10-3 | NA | TGTGCCATCAGAGGCGGGCAGGGGAACGGGGAGCTGTTTTTT | CAIRGGQGNGELFF
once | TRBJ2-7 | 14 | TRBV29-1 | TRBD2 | TGCAGCGTTGAAGTAGCGGGAGGGACCTACGAGCAGTACTTC | CSVEVAGGTYEQYF
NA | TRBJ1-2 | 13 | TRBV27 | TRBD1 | TGTGCCAGCAGCCTGGGACAGAACTATGGCTACACCTTC | CASSLGQNYGYTF
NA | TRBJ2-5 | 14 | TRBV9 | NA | TGTGCCAGCAGCGTAGGAGGGGGGGAGGAGACCCAGTACTTC | CASSVGGGEETQYF
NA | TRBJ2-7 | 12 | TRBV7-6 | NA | TGTGCCAGCAGCTCCAAGGGGGTGGGGCAGTACTTC | CASSSKGVGQYF
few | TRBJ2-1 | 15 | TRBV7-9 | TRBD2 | TGTGCCAGCAGCTTAAAGGGCGGGAGGGGAGGTGAGCAGTTCTTC | CASSLKGGRGGEQFF
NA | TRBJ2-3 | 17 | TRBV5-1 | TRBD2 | TGCGCCAGCAGTAGGGGGGGACTAGCGATCTCCGCAGATACGCAGTATTTT | CASSRGGLAISADTQYF
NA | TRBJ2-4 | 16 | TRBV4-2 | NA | TGTGCCAGCAGCCAAGGCGGCCCCGAACCGGGGGACATTCAGTACTTC | CASSQGGPEPGDIQYF
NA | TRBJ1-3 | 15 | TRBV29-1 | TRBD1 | TGCAGCGCCCGGGCCGGGACAGACTCTGGAAACACCATATATTTT | CSARAGTDSGNTIYF
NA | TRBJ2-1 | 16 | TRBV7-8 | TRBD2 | TGTGCCAGCAGCTTTGTTGCGGGACTAGCGGGAGTAGGACAGTTCTTC | CASSFVAGLAGVGQFF
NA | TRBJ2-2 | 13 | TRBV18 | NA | TGTGCCAGCTCACCTAGCAACACCGGGGAGCTGTTTTTT | CASSPSNTGELFF
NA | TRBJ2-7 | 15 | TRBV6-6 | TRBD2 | TGTGCCAGCAGAGGAGTGTTGGGAGGGGTTGGCGAGCAGTACTTC | CASRGVLGGVGEQYF
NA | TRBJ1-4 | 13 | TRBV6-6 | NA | TGTGCCAGCAGTTCCGGGACTGCTGAAAAACTGTTTTTT | CASSSGTAEKLFF
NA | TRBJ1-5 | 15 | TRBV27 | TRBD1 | TGTGCCAGCAGGGGACAGGGGGGGAGCAATCAGCCCCAGCATTTT | CASRGQGGSNQPQHF
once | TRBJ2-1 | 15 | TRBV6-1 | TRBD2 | TGTGCCAGCCCTGGGACTAGCGGGGGATTCAATGAGCAGTTCTTC | CASPGTSGGFNEQFF
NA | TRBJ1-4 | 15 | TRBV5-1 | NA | TGCGCCAGCAGCTTGACTGGGGACTTTAATGAAAAACTGTTTTTT | CASSLTGDFNEKLFF
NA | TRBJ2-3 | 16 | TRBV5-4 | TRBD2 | TGTGCCAGCAGCCCCGGTGGGCGGGAGGCGGCAGATACGCAGTATTTT | CASSPGGREAADTQYF